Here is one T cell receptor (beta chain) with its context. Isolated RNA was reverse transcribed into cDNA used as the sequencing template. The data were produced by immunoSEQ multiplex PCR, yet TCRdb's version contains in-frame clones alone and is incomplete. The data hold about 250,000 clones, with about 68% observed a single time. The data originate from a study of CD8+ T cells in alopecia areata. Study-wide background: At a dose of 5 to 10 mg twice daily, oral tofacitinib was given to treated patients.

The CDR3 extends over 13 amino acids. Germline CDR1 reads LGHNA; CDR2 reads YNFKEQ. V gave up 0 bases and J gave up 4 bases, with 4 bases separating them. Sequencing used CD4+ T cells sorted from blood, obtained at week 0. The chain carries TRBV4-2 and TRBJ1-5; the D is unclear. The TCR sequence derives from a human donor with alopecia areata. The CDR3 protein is CASSQDPNQPQHF. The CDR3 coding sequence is TGTGCCAGCAGCCAAGATCCAAATCAGCCCCAGCATTTT.